The 30 T cell receptor beta chains below were found in one sample sequenced in a study of long-term antiretroviral therapy in people with HIV. This was the immunoSEQ v3.0 assay at survey level. Generated by immunoSEQ multiplex PCR, the TCRdb table keeps only in-frame clones and is missing some. The repertoire holds about 25,000 clones, with 60% to 85% as singletons. The sample was unsorted PBMCs, taken 2.1 years after starting antiretroviral therapy. The receptors come from a man aged 25-45 years with HIV.

The CDR3 DNA reads TGTGCCAGCAGCTTTCCGGGGGCGTGGGAGCAGTACTTC. It codes for CASSFPGAWEQYF. The chain has TRBV5-5 and TRBJ2-7; perhaps D is TRBD1 or TRBD2 (6 bases each). Trimming stripped 2 bases from V and 7 bases from J, with 13 bases between. Looked up from germline, CDR1 is SGHKS and CDR2 is YYEKEE (reference sequence). The CDR3 consists of 13 residues.

The rearrangement joins TRBV27 to TRBJ2-2; TRBD1 matches 8 bases. Germline values: CDR1 MNHEY, CDR2 SMNVEV (reference sequence). Trimming cost V 5 bases and J 6 bases; bases outside gene matches: 5. There are 14 residues in the CDR3. The chain's CDR3 is CASSPGQGSGELFF. The CDR3 bases are TGTGCCAGCAGTCCAGGACAGGGATCCGGGGAGCTGTTTTTT.

The chain links TRBV7-2 to TRBJ1-5; tentative D call: TRBD1 (5 bases). Trimming took 2 bases from V and 7 from J, leaving 12 bases between them. This CDR3 is 14 amino acids long. CDR1 SGHTA and CDR2 FQGNSA come from the germline V gene. In nucleotides, the CDR3 is TGTGCCAGCAGCTTAATGGGGCAGGGACAGCCCCAGCATTTT. Protein product: CASSLMGQGQPQHF.

V is TRBV7-9 and J is TRBJ1-2, with D unclear. Trimming took 0 bases from V and 1 from J, leaving 3 bases between them. CDR3 length equals 13 residues. Germline CDR1 and CDR2: SEHNR and FQNEAQ (reference sequence). CDR3 in DNA: TGTGCCAGCAGCTTAGCGGATAACTATGGCTACACCTTC. Translation: CASSLADNYGYTF.

The rearrangement links TRBV7-9 to TRBJ2-3; tentative D call: TRBD1 (6 bases). The CDR3 runs to 16 residues. V lost 7 bases to trimming and J lost 4 bases, with 21 bases between them. Germline V CDR1 and CDR2: SEHNR, FQNEAQ (reference sequence). The CDR3 DNA reads as TGTGCCAGCACCCGAGGTAACAGGGTAGTGGCAGATACGCAGTATTTT. Amino acids: CASTRGNRVVADTQYF.

This clone was observed a few times. The chain is built from TRBV6-6 and TRBJ2-2; D is perhaps TRBD2 (5 bases). Germline values: CDR1 MNHNY, CDR2 SVGAGI (reference sequence). CDR3 size: 13 residues. Trimming removed 6 bases at V and 5 bases at J, with 10 bases between. The CDR3 loop reads CASRTGMTGELFF. The DNA for the CDR3 is TGTGCCAGCAGAACGGGGATGACCGGGGAGCTGTTTTTT.

This clone was observed a handful of times. The J gene is TRBJ1-3, the V gene TRBV7-2; D ambiguous. The CDR3 has 16 amino acids. The germline V gene encodes CDR1 SGHTA and CDR2 FQGNSA. V was trimmed by 1 base and J by 0 bases, leaving 10 bases between them. The CDR3 is CASSLGAFGSGNTIYF. Here the CDR3 DNA reads TGTGCCAGCAGCTTAGGGGCTTTCGGCTCTGGAAACACCATATATTTT.

The V and J genes are TRBV30 and TRBJ2-5; 11 bases map to TRBD1. Germline values: CDR1 GTSNPN, CDR2 SVGIG (reference sequence). The CDR3 has 14 residues. The V gene end was trimmed by 1 base and the J gene end by 5 bases; junction bases not matched to a gene: 3. CDR3 bases: TGTGCCTGGAGTGGGACAGGGGGCGGGGAGACCCAGTACTTC. It specifies CAWSGTGGGETQYF.

The chain couples TRBV9 to TRBJ2-2, with D hard to call. The germline gives CDR1 SGDLS, CDR2 YYNGEE. CDR3 length equals 14 residues. Trimming shortened V by 4 bases and J by 3 bases, and 10 bases separated the two germline ends. This CDR3 is CASSPRTDTGELFF. The CDR3 DNA is TGTGCCAGCAGCCCCAGGACGGACACCGGGGAGCTGTTTTTT. The whole variable domain, remainder taken from reference TRBV9 and TRBJ2-2, is DSGVTQTPKHLITATGQRVTLRCSPRSGDLSVYWYQQSLDQGLQFLIQYYNGEERAKGNILERFSAQQFPDLHSELNLSSLELGDSALYFCASSPRTDTGELFFGEGSRLTVL.

The chain joins TRBV28 to TRBJ1-4; 9 positions match TRBD1. This CDR3 is 16 amino acids long. Losses at the gene ends were 3 bases for V and 8 bases for J; bases not matched to a gene: 10. Per germline, CDR1 MDHEN and CDR2 SYDVKM. CDR3 loop: CASSLGRDRVGEKLFF. The CDR3 coding sequence is TGTGCCAGCAGTTTGGGAAGGGACAGGGTAGGCGAAAAACTGTTTTTT.

The V call is TRBV7-2, the J call TRBJ1-5; D not resolved. The V and J ends lost 5 bases and 0 bases respectively, with 17 bases between them. The CDR3 has 17 residues. Germline V gene data show CDR1 as SGHTA and CDR2 as FQGNSA. The DNA for the CDR3 is TGTGCCAGCAGCCCCCAGACAAGTTTATATAGCAATCAGCCCCAGCATTTT. Protein sequence: CASSPQTSLYSNQPQHF. Combining the CDR3 with reference TRBV7-2 and TRBJ1-5 gives the whole variable domain GAGVSQSPSNKVTEKGKDVELRCDPISGHTALYWYRQSLGQGLEFLIYFQGNSAPDKSGLPSDRFSAERTGGSVSTLTIQRTQQEDSAVYLCASSPQTSLYSNQPQHFGDGTRLSIL.

The rearrangement joins TRBV27 to TRBJ1-2, with 8 bases lining up with TRBD1. Germline V gene sequence: CDR1 MNHEY, CDR2 SMNVEV (reference sequence). The CDR3 is 15 amino acids. Trimming at V came to 7 bases and at J to 0 bases, leaving 7 bases not matched to a gene. Here the CDR3 DNA reads TGTGCCAGCAAAAGGGACAGGACAACTAACTATGGCTACACCTTC. Translating gives CASKRDRTTNYGYTF.

The chain joins TRBV6-1 to TRBJ2-7, with 11 bases lining up with TRBD1. There are 15 residues in the CDR3. With 8 bases clipped from V and 3 bases from J, the junction kept 9 bases outside the gene matches. Germline assignment: CDR1 MNHNS and CDR2 SASEGT. DNA for the CDR3: TGTGCCAGCCGAAGGGGGACAGGGGGGATCTACGAGCAGTACTTC. It yields the protein CASRRGTGGIYEQYF.

This chain links TRBV25-1 with TRBJ1-1, with D unclear. The CDR3 spans 12 residues. Germline CDR1 MGHDK, CDR2 SYGVNS. Trimming left V 6 bases short and J 3 bases short, with 8 bases between. CDR3 loop: CASRDTYTEAFF. The CDR3 DNA reads as TGTGCCAGCAGAGACACGTACACTGAAGCTTTCTTT.

This rearrangement joins TRBV5-6 to TRBJ2-3; no clear D. The CDR3 length is 14 residues. Between the trimmed V and J ends, which lost 4 bases and 2 bases, there was a span of 11 bases. Germline CDR1 is SGHDT and CDR2 is YYEEEE. The chain's CDR3 is CASSSWVFTDTQYF. CDR3 DNA sequence: TGTGCCAGCAGCAGCTGGGTCTTCACAGATACGCAGTATTTT.

This clone was found once. The chain carries TRBV6-4 and TRBJ1-4, with D possibly matching TRBD1 (6 bases). Deletions cut 0 bases from V and 5 bases from J, with 13 bases between. Germline assignment: CDR1 MRHNA and CDR2 SNTAGT. The CDR3 covers 16 residues. The CDR3 coding sequence is TGTGCCAGCAGTGACTCTCCACAGGGCTCAAATGAAAAACTGTTTTTT. Translating gives CASSDSPQGSNEKLFF.

J is TRBJ2-7 and V is TRBV7-8; tentatively, D is TRBD1 (5 bases). The V and J ends lost 7 bases and 0 bases respectively, with 13 bases between them. This CDR3 has 14 residues. CDR1 is SGHVS, CDR2 FQNEAQ, per germline. The CDR3 here is CASTRQRSSYEQYF. The DNA for the CDR3 is TGTGCCAGCACCAGACAGAGAAGCTCCTACGAGCAGTACTTC.

The chain couples TRBV30 to TRBJ1-5, with 8 bases lining up with TRBD1. Germline CDR1 is GTSNPN and CDR2 is SVGIG (reference sequence). The junction had 7 bases not matched to a gene; V was cut back by 0 bases and J by 3 bases. There are 16 residues in the CDR3. The CDR3 nucleotides read TGTGCCTGGAGTGTACAGGGGGTTGTTTCCAATCAGCCCCAGCATTTT. Residues: CAWSVQGVVSNQPQHF.

The chain combines TRBV7-9 with TRBJ1-2, with a possible D match to TRBD1 (5 bases). Looked up from germline, CDR1 is SEHNR and CDR2 is FQNEAQ (reference sequence). This CDR3 has 14 residues. The ends were cut back, 3 bases at V and 6 bases at J, with 14 bases in the middle. The CDR3 bases are TGTGCCAGCAGCTTCTCCGGGACCCGGGATGGCTACACCTTC. Translation: CASSFSGTRDGYTF. Combining the CDR3 with reference TRBV7-9 and TRBJ1-2 gives the whole variable domain DTGVSQNPRHKITKRGQNVTFRCDPISEHNRLYWYRQTLGQGPEFLTYFQNEAQLEKSRLLSDRFSAERPKGSFSTLEIQRTEQGDSAMYLCASSFSGTRDGYTFGSGTRLTVV.

The chain carries TRBV29-1 and TRBJ2-7, with D uncertain. The V gene's germline CDR1 is SQVTM and CDR2 ANQGSEA. V was trimmed by 3 bases and J by 0 bases, leaving 6 bases between them. This CDR3 contains 12 residues. This CDR3 is CSVEDGSYEQYF. DNA of the CDR3: TGCAGCGTTGAGGACGGCTCCTACGAGCAGTACTTC.

The chain has TRBV11-2 and TRBJ2-3; 9 bases match TRBD2. This CDR3 region has 16 residues. Germline-derived CDR1 and CDR2 are SGHAT and FQNNGV. The J segment lost 0 bases and the V segment lost 4 bases, leaving 5 bases of the junction unmatched. CDR3: CASSSLAGTSTDTQYF. The CDR3 DNA reads TGTGCCAGCAGCTCCCTAGCGGGGACAAGCACAGATACGCAGTATTTT.

The rearrangement joins TRBV7-2 to TRBJ1-6; D is ambiguous. Trimming pared 5 bases from V and 3 bases from J, leaving 8 bases between. Germline V lookup: CDR1 SGHTA, CDR2 FQGNSA. The CDR3 is made up of 14 amino acids. The CDR3 loop is CASSGPYYNSPLHF. Written as DNA, the CDR3 is TGTGCCAGCAGCGGGCCCTACTATAATTCACCCCTCCACTTT.

CDR3 nucleotides: TGTGCCAGCCGTCTCCGGCAGGGCAACGGCTACACCTTC. Translated: CASRLRQGNGYTF. V usage is TRBV6-1 and J usage is TRBJ1-2; D perhaps matches TRBD1 (5 bases). V gave up 8 bases and J gave up 8 bases, with 18 bases separating them. Germline V gene data show CDR1 as MNHNS and CDR2 as SASEGT. CDR3 length: 13 residues.

The chain links TRBV7-2 to TRBJ1-2, with D possibly being TRBD1 (5 bases). V was trimmed by 1 base and J by 4 bases, leaving 7 bases between them. Germline CDR1 reads SGHTA; CDR2 reads FQGNSA. The length of the CDR3 is 13 residues. CDR3 nucleotides: TGTGCCAGCAGCTTAGGGGGCCGCTATGGCTACACCTTC. Protein: CASSLGGRYGYTF.

V and J are TRBV28 and TRBJ1-2; D is undetermined. Trimming took off 4 bases at V and 8 bases at J, with 5 bases between the two ends. The germline V gene encodes CDR1 MDHEN and CDR2 SYDVKM. This CDR3 has 10 amino acids. The CDR3 loop is CASSSSGYTF. The CDR3 DNA is TGTGCCAGCAGTTCGAGCGGCTACACCTTC.

The chain recombines TRBV5-4 with TRBJ2-2; no clear D. Trimming pared 3 bases from V and 0 bases from J, leaving 6 bases between. CDR1 and CDR2 (germline): SGHNT, YYREEE (reference sequence). CDR3 size: 14 residues. As DNA, the CDR3 is TGTGCCAGCAGCTACTTTACGAACACCGGGGAGCTGTTTTTT. Translating it yields CASSYFTNTGELFF.

This chain connects TRBV7-2 to TRBJ2-7, with TRBD1 identical over 10 bases. CDR3 length: 14 amino acids. Trimming removed 3 bases from V and 3 bases from J; junction bases left unmatched: 2. Looked up from germline, CDR1 is SGHTA and CDR2 is FQGNSA. CDR3 residues: CASSLGQGLYEQYF. The DNA of the CDR3 is TGTGCCAGCAGCTTGGGACAGGGGCTCTACGAGCAGTACTTC.

The rearrangement links TRBV9 to TRBJ1-6; 11 bases agree with TRBD1. Germline CDR1 and CDR2: SGDLS and YYNGEE. This CDR3 has 15 residues. Trimming at V came to 4 bases and at J to 10 bases, leaving 7 bases not matched to a gene. As DNA, the CDR3 is TGTGCCAGCAGCCATCGGACAGGGGGCTGGTCACCCCTCCACTTT. Its protein product is CASSHRTGGWSPLHF.

This sequence joins TRBV28 and TRBJ1-2, with D maybe TRBD1 (6 bases). The CDR3 has 11 residues. Trimming took off 10 bases at V and 8 bases at J, with 14 bases between the two ends. CDR1 is MDHEN and CDR2 is SYDVKM in the germline V gene. CDR3 loop: CATNQGYGYTF. The CDR3 DNA follows: TGTGCCACCAATCAGGGGTACGGCTACACCTTC.

This chain uses TRBV13 with TRBJ1-4; a possible D gene is TRBD1 (6 bases). Per germline, CDR1 PRHDT and CDR2 FYEKMQ (reference sequence). The CDR3 loop spans 17 amino acids. Trimming removed 0 bases at V and 3 bases at J, with 14 bases between. CDR3 in DNA: TGTGCCAGCAGCTTAGGGACCCTACAGGGATCTAATGAAAAACTGTTTTTT. Residues: CASSLGTLQGSNEKLFF.